This T cell receptor (beta chain) was identified during a study of blood T cells in healthy people across ages. The CDR3 spans 11 residues. CDR1 is DFQATT and CDR2 is SNEGSKA in the germline V gene (reference sequence). The V and J ends lost 4 bases and 5 bases respectively, with 3 bases between them. Samples had at least 6.5 million PBMCs isolated from them. It was with a sample-barcoded 5' primer and a J-beta primer mix that a second PCR of about 6 to 11 cycles was run. TCRdb re-called the 5' RACE reads with MiXCR, one entry per CDR3 protein. This table holds fewer than 900,000 distinct CDR3 sequences, about 40% found once. Study results and limitations: Percentage of naive T cells showed a strong correlation with TCR beta diversity. Donors of long life had a larger count of naive CD4+ cells and greater diversity than aged donors.

Worth noting for this clonotype: The antigen is not known.

The sequence derives from a woman aged 60 to 75 in good health. The chain links TRBV20-1 to TRBJ1-6; no firm D call. Sequenced: blood. The CDR3 sequence: CSANNNSPLHF. The DNA of the CDR3 is TGCAGTGCTAACAATAATTCACCCCTCCACTTT.